One and the same sample provided the 25 T cell receptor beta chains below, sequenced in a study of OX40 agonist ivuxolimab in advanced cancers. Produced via immunoSEQ multiplex PCR; TCRdb's table is partial and in-frame only. Found here are about 74,000 clones, approximately 84% of them singletons; the top ten hold 2% to 2.5%. Sample: CD4+ or CD8+ T cells sorted from blood, taken in a trial of the OX40 agonist ivuxolimab. The receptor source for this set is an adult with an advanced solid tumor such as melanoma, head and neck, liver or kidney cancer.

The chain combines TRBV11-2 with TRBJ2-7, with a weak D call TRBD1 (5 bases). The CDR3 spans 15 residues. V lost 0 bases, J lost 6 bases, and 15 bases lay in between. CDR1 and CDR2 (germline): SGHAT, FQNNGV. The CDR3 DNA follows: TGTGCCAGCAGCTTAGAAGGACACGCGCCGGGCGAGCAGTACTTC. Protein: CASSLEGHAPGEQYF.

The rearrangement joins TRBV5-4 to TRBJ2-3; no definite D call. Germline lookup yields CDR1 SGHNT and CDR2 YYREEE (reference sequence). CDR3 length: 14 amino acids. Between the trimmed V and J ends, which lost 3 bases and 2 bases, there was a span of 10 bases. The CDR3 spells CASSSLGITDTQYF. CDR3 sequence (DNA): TGTGCCAGCAGCTCCCTTGGTATCACAGATACGCAGTATTTT.

In its sample, this clone was seen once. The chain recombines TRBV23-1 with TRBJ1-6; no firm D call. TRBV23-1 belongs to the ORF category, with a function that is uncertain. The CDR3 has 14 amino acids. The germline V and J ends were trimmed by 9 bases and 8 bases, with 17 bases remaining between them. CDR3 sequence reads: CARPPRGEDSPLHF. In DNA, the CDR3 is TGCGCCAGGCCCCCCCGGGGTGAGGATTCACCCCTCCACTTT.

The chain employs TRBV2 and TRBJ1-5; D uncertain. CDR3 length equals 13 residues. The germline gives CDR1 SNHLY, CDR2 FYNNEI. V shed 3 bases and J shed 3 bases, with 6 bases lying between them. This CDR3 reads CASSDYINQPQHF. The CDR3 nucleotides are TGTGCCAGCAGTGATTACATCAATCAGCCCCAGCATTTT.

This clone appeared once. This chain connects TRBV7-2 to TRBJ2-3; 11 bases match TRBD2. The V gene's germline CDR1 is SGHTA and CDR2 FQGNSA. CDR3 length: 17 residues. V shed 2 bases and J 4 bases; nucleotides not matched to a gene: 8. CDR3 protein: CASSLRVSGRGADTQYF. The DNA for the CDR3 is TGTGCCAGCAGCTTAAGGGTTAGCGGGAGGGGTGCAGATACGCAGTATTTT.

This clone appeared once. The V call is TRBV6-5, the J call TRBJ1-2, with 9 bases identical to TRBD1. Trimming at V came to 10 bases and at J to 7 bases, leaving 4 bases not matched to a gene. Germline CDR1 MNHEY, CDR2 SVGAGI. The CDR3 loop spans 11 amino acids. The DNA of the CDR3 is TGTGCCACCGGGACAGGGTCTGGCTACACCTTC. Residues: CATGTGSGYTF.

The chain uses TRBV5-1 and TRBJ2-5; 8 positions agree with TRBD1. Germline V gene sequence: CDR1 SGHRS, CDR2 YFSETQ. J gave up 1 base and V 4 bases, and 9 bases lay outside the gene matches. The CDR3 runs 16 residues. CDR3 DNA sequence: TGCGCCAGCAGCAGTCAGACAGGGGTCTTCCAAGAGACCCAGTACTTC. The encoded protein is CASSSQTGVFQETQYF.

This clone was seen only a few times. The genes are TRBV19 and TRBJ2-1; maybe TRBD2 (6 bases). The V end was cut by 5 bases, the J end by 7 bases, with 18 bases between. Per the germline V gene, CDR1 is LNHDA and CDR2 is SQIVND (reference sequence). The CDR3 has 15 residues. The CDR3 nucleotides read TGTGCCAGTAGTGGGGGGAGGAGTACCGGAAATGAGCAGTTCTTC. It is translated as CASSGGRSTGNEQFF.

This clone showed up just once. The chain employs TRBV15 and TRBJ2-1; D gene unclear. This CDR3 has 16 amino acids. The V gene lost 0 bases and the J gene lost 0 bases, with 9 bases spanning the gap. CDR1 and CDR2 from the germline V gene are LNHNV and YYDKDF (reference sequence). The CDR3: CATSREKGRSYNEQFF. The CDR3 DNA reads TGTGCCACCAGCAGAGAGAAGGGTCGCTCCTACAATGAGCAGTTCTTC.

The rearrangement uses TRBV5-1 and TRBJ2-1; 9 bases are a match to TRBD2. Germline V CDR1 and CDR2: SGHRS, YFSETQ. The CDR3 loop spans 15 amino acids. The V and J ends lost 4 bases and 6 bases, in that order; junction bases with no gene match: 8. CDR3 nucleotides: TGCGCCAGCAGCCGGGAACTAGCGGGTTCCAATGAGCAGTTCTTC. It encodes CASSRELAGSNEQFF.

This chain uses TRBV27 with TRBJ2-1, with 9 positions matching TRBD1. Trimming removed 8 bases from V and 8 bases from J; junction bases left unmatched: 13. Germline loops: CDR1 MNHEY, CDR2 SMNVEV (reference sequence). The CDR3 has 15 residues. CDR3 sequence: CASGILGTGRDEQFF. CDR3 bases: TGTGCCAGCGGAATCCTCGGGACAGGGAGGGATGAGCAGTTCTTC.

V is TRBV27 and J is TRBJ2-7; 8 positions agree with TRBD1. The V segment lost 6 bases and the J segment 1 base; nucleotides outside the gene matches: 2. Germline CDR1 reads MNHEY; CDR2 reads SMNVEV (reference sequence). This CDR3 has 13 amino acids. Written as DNA, the CDR3 is TGTGCCAGCAGAACAGGGGGATCCTACGAGCAGTACTTC. As protein: CASRTGGSYEQYF.

CDR3 sequence reads: CASRSGQFQPQHF. DNA for the CDR3: TGTGCCAGCAGATCGGGACAGTTTCAGCCCCAGCATTTT. The rearrangement joins TRBV7-2 to TRBJ1-5, with 7 positions matching TRBD1. CDR1 and CDR2 from the germline V gene are SGHTA and FQGNSA. Trimming removed 6 bases from V and 6 bases from J; junction bases left unmatched: 5. The CDR3 is 13 residues long.

This clone has a handful of counts. CDR3 protein: CASSAGTGVEKLFF. The DNA of the CDR3 is TGTGCCAGCAGCGCTGGGACAGGAGTTGAAAAACTGTTTTTT. This chain links TRBV7-2 with TRBJ1-4; TRBD1 aligns across 8 bases. The J segment lost 7 bases and the V segment lost 5 bases, leaving 6 bases of the junction unmatched. CDR3 length: 14 amino acids. From germline, CDR1 is SGHTA and CDR2 FQGNSA.

This clone showed up just a few times. This chain joins TRBV5-8 and TRBJ1-2; D uncertain. V was trimmed by 2 bases and J by 2 bases, leaving 7 bases between them. CDR1 SGHTS and CDR2 YDEGEE come from the germline V gene. The CDR3 spans 13 residues. The CDR3 region is CASSFPGNYGYTF. CDR3 DNA: TGTGCCAGCAGCTTCCCGGGGAACTATGGCTACACCTTC.

The V gene is TRBV4-3, the J gene TRBJ1-5, with 8 bases identical to TRBD1. V shed 0 bases and J 7 bases; nucleotides not matched to a gene: 5. The CDR3 length is 15 residues. From germline, CDR1 is LGHNA and CDR2 YSLEER. The DNA for the CDR3 is TGCGCCAGCAGCCAAGAAACAGGGGGTGGACAGCCCCAGCATTTT. Amino acids: CASSQETGGGQPQHF.

V is TRBV18 and J is TRBJ2-7; no firm D call. The germline gives CDR1 KGHSH, CDR2 LQKENI. V gave up 0 bases and J gave up 7 bases, with 10 bases separating them. The length of the CDR3 is 13 residues. The CDR3 region has the DNA TGTGCCAGCTCACCACCCGCTTCGACTGAGCAGTACTTC. Translated: CASSPPASTEQYF.

The genes are TRBV5-4 and TRBJ1-4; no definite D call. V lost 2 bases, J lost 5 bases, and 13 bases lay in between. Per the germline V gene, CDR1 is SGHNT and CDR2 is YYREEE (reference sequence). CDR3 length: 15 residues. CDR3 DNA: TGTGCCAGCAGCTTTAAGATCCTCGGGAATGAAAAACTGTTTTTT. It codes for CASSFKILGNEKLFF.

The genes are TRBV15 and TRBJ1-4; D ambiguous. The CDR3 is 12 amino acids. Trimming removed 7 bases at V and 8 bases at J, with 11 bases between. Germline V CDR1 and CDR2: LNHNV, YYDKDF (reference sequence). The CDR3 DNA sequence: TGTGCCACCATGGGGATGCAGGAAAAACTGTTTTTT. As protein: CATMGMQEKLFF.

The chain joins TRBV6-1 to TRBJ2-5; either TRBD1 or TRBD2 may fit D (6 bases each). CDR1 MNHNS and CDR2 SASEGT come from the germline V gene. V was cut by 8 bases and J by 5 bases, with 21 bases left in between. CDR3 length equals 15 residues. The chain's CDR3 is CASLPAPGARETQYF. In DNA, the CDR3 is TGTGCCAGCCTCCCGGCGCCGGGGGCGCGGGAGACCCAGTACTTC.

CDR3 bases: TGTGCCAGCATTCCACGACAGCCTGCCTACGAGCAGTACTTC. Translation gives CASIPRQPAYEQYF. The chain links TRBV28 to TRBJ2-7, with a tentative D call TRBD1 (5 bases). The CDR3 consists of 14 residues. The V end was cut by 7 bases, the J end by 2 bases, with 15 bases between. CDR1 and CDR2 (germline): MDHEN, SYDVKM.

The gene calls are TRBV6-6 and TRBJ2-5; weak D call: TRBD1 (6 bases). Germline values: CDR1 MNHNY, CDR2 SVGAGI (reference sequence). This CDR3 spans 15 amino acids. V lost 7 bases and J lost 0, with 15 bases in between. CDR3 DNA sequence: TGTGCCAGCACCCCCCCTGACAGGTACCAAGAGACCCAGTACTTC. Its translation is CASTPPDRYQETQYF.

The chain has TRBV5-8 and TRBJ2-7; the match to TRBD2 covers 9 bases. J was trimmed by 5 bases and V by 0 bases; bases with no gene match: 3. Germline lookup yields CDR1 SGHTS and CDR2 YDEGEE. The CDR3 covers 14 residues. Written as DNA, the CDR3 is TGTGCCAGCAGCTTGGGACTAGCGGACCACGAGCAGTACTTC. Translated, it gives CASSLGLADHEQYF.

The J gene is TRBJ1-3, the V gene TRBV29-1; D remains ambiguous. V was shortened by 4 bases and J by 2 bases, with 12 bases between the two germline ends. Germline CDR1 is SQVTM and CDR2 is ANQGSEA. The CDR3 is 14 residues long. CDR3 coding DNA: TGCAGCGTTGTTGAGGTACAAGCTGGAAACACCATATATTTT. It specifies CSVVEVQAGNTIYF.

V and J are TRBV11-3 and TRBJ2-3; either TRBD1 or TRBD2 may fit D (5 bases each). Germline V gives CDR1 SGHNT, CDR2 YENEEA. V lost 4 bases to trimming and J lost 0 bases, with 8 bases between them. The CDR3 spans 14 residues. The CDR3 here is CASSSGTSTDTQYF. The DNA of the CDR3 is TGTGCCAGCAGCTCCGGGACCAGCACAGATACGCAGTATTTT.